The 8 T cell receptor beta chains in this list originate from one sample, sequenced in a study of CD8+ T cells in alopecia areata. After isolation, RNA underwent reverse transcription to generate cDNA as the sequencing template. Some clones are missing from TCRdb's copy, which holds only in-frame ones; the method was immunoSEQ multiplex PCR. The sample includes 140,000 or so clones, roughly half of them seen just once. The source was CD4+ T cells sorted from blood, collected at week 0. Receptor source: a human donor with alopecia areata.

Only a few counts were recorded for this clone. The J gene is TRBJ1-3, the V gene TRBV7-2, with D perhaps matching TRBD1 (5 bases). CDR1 is SGHTA, CDR2 FQGNSA, per germline. The V and J ends lost 4 bases and 9 bases respectively, with 13 bases between them. The CDR3 has 13 amino acids. The CDR3 coding sequence is TGTGCCAGCAGCTCGGGACCGACGAGCACCATATATTTT. Its translation is CASSSGPTSTIYF. The variable domain in full, completed from reference TRBV7-2 and TRBJ1-3, reads GAGVSQSPSNKVTEKGKDVELRCDPISGHTALYWYRQSLGQGLEFLIYFQGNSAPDKSGLPSDRFSAERTGGSVSTLTIQRTQQEDSAVYLCASSSGPTSTIYFGEGSWLTVV.

In this sample, this clone turned up a few times. The rearrangement joins TRBV27 to TRBJ2-2; D possibly corresponds to TRBD2 (6 bases). The CDR3 has 14 amino acids. V dropped 6 bases and J dropped 4 bases, with 12 bases sitting between them. Germline values: CDR1 MNHEY, CDR2 SMNVEV (reference sequence). In DNA form, the CDR3 reads TGTGCCAGCAGCTTGCGGGGCGGCACCGGGGAGCTGTTTTTT. The encoded protein is CASSLRGGTGELFF.

The chain couples TRBV15 to TRBJ2-1, with 13 bases matching TRBD2. Germline assignment: CDR1 LNHNV and CDR2 YYDKDF (reference sequence). After removal of 6 bases from V and 6 bases from J, the junction contained 5 bases not matched to a gene. CDR3 length: 15 amino acids. The DNA for the CDR3 is TGTGCCACCAGGTTCGGGACTAGCGGGATCAATGAGCAGTTCTTC. Its protein product is CATRFGTSGINEQFF.

A single count supports this clone. The genes are TRBV9 and TRBJ2-3; D ambiguous. Germline CDR1 and CDR2: SGDLS and YYNGEE. This CDR3 contains 11 residues. V dropped 3 bases and J dropped 6 bases, with 5 bases sitting between them. The CDR3 DNA is TGTGCCAGCAGCGATGAGGATACGCAGTATTTT. The encoded protein is CASSDEDTQYF.

This clone was detected only a few times. V and J are TRBV6-8 and TRBJ2-5; tentative D call: TRBD1 (6 bases). The V end lost 2 bases, the J end lost 0 bases, and 22 bases lay between the germline ends. CDR3 length equals 19 residues. The V gene's germline CDR1 is MNHGY and CDR2 SAAAGT. This chain's CDR3 is CASSYPYRDTSWYQETQYF. Written as DNA, the CDR3 is TGTGCCAGCAGTTACCCCTACCGGGACACTTCTTGGTACCAAGAGACCCAGTACTTC.

The genes are TRBV15 and TRBJ2-1; the D gene is possibly TRBD1 (6 bases). Germline values: CDR1 LNHNV, CDR2 YYDKDF (reference sequence). The length of the CDR3 is 12 residues. The V gene lost 7 bases and the J gene lost 12 bases, with 16 bases spanning the gap. Written as DNA, the CDR3 is TGTGCCACCACCTCTCCGGGCAGGGGGCAGTTCTTC. Translating gives CATTSPGRGQFF.

A word on this clone: Germline and junction disagree at one end, which may indicate a read error. The chain employs TRBV29-1 and TRBJ1-3, with a weak D call TRBD1 (5 bases). This CDR3 comprises 12 residues. Germline V gives CDR1 SQVTM, CDR2 ANQGSEA. This CDR3 reads CSVEDVQGREDF. DNA for the CDR3: TGCAGCGTTGAAGACGTCCAGGGCCGGGAAGATTTT.

The V gene is TRBV30, the J gene TRBJ1-5, with D unresolved. Germline values: CDR1 GTSNPN, CDR2 SVGIG (reference sequence). V was clipped by 1 base and J by 3 bases, with 19 bases between them. CDR3 length: 17 amino acids. CDR3 in amino acids: CAWSGAFSQLPNQPQHF. The CDR3 DNA follows: TGTGCCTGGAGTGGGGCATTTTCTCAGCTACCCAATCAGCCCCAGCATTTT.